The 3 T cell receptor beta chains in this list originate from one sample, sequenced in a study of blood T cell repertoires in COVID-19. Profiling relied on immunoSEQ multiplex PCR, and the TCRdb table lists in-frame clones only, not all of them. This table has 80,000 to 95,000 clones, around 85% appearing once. The sequencing input was peripheral blood. The receptor source for this set is a man at least 80 years old with acute or convalescent COVID-19.

This clone has only a few counts. V and J are TRBV27 and TRBJ1-1; D is perhaps TRBD1 (5 bases). CDR1 and CDR2 from the germline V gene are MNHEY and SMNVEV (reference sequence). This CDR3 is 14 amino acids long. V shed 6 bases and J shed 1 base, with 12 bases lying between them. The CDR3 reads CASRQPGQNTEAFF. Written as DNA, the CDR3 is TGTGCCAGCAGACAACCCGGACAGAACACTGAAGCTTTCTTT.

This clone is a singleton in its sample. The chain couples TRBV9 to TRBJ2-7; 9 bases align to TRBD1. The CDR3 sequence is 12 residues long. After removal of 4 bases from V and 9 bases from J, the junction contained 5 bases not matched to a gene. The germline V gene encodes CDR1 SGDLS and CDR2 YYNGEE. CDR3 loop: CASSPGTGRQYF. As DNA, the CDR3 is TGTGCCAGCAGCCCCGGGACAGGGCGGCAGTACTTC.

The chain carries TRBV3-1 (or the pseudogene TRBV3-2) and TRBJ2-7; a weak D match, TRBD1 (5 bases). Germline lookup yields CDR1 LGHDT and CDR2 YNNKEL (reference sequence). With 2 bases removed from V and 0 bases from J, the gap between germline ends came to 8 bases. There are 14 residues in the CDR3. Here the CDR3 DNA reads TGTGCCAGCAGCCAAAAGGGGTCCTCCTACGAGCAGTACTTC. This encodes CASSQKGSSYEQYF.